The clone carrying this TCR beta chain was counted only a few times. Methods used by the authors: Reference gene primers were amplified, and this amplification served to estimate nucleated cell counts. Libraries were prepared by immunoSEQ multiplex PCR; TCRdb keeps only in-frame clonotypes and omits some of them. The D gene and trimming were derived from the DNA, and the V and J assignments and clone size from that table. Of under 250,000 clones in the sample, around 82% are singletons; the top ten hold 4% to 5.5%. The CDR3 is 17 amino acids. Per the germline V gene, CDR1 is LGHNA and CDR2 is YNFKEQ. Losses at the gene ends were 0 bases for V and 8 bases for J; bases not matched to a gene: 12. The entry originates in a study of blood T cell repertoires in COVID-19.

The chain has TRBV4-2 and TRBJ1-4; TRBD1 agrees at 7 bases. The specimen was peripheral blood. The clonotype originates from a man aged 50-60 years with active or convalescent COVID-19. CDR3 bases: TGTGCCAGCAGCCAAGATGACCCCAGACAGGGAGACGAAAAACTGTTTTTT. Amino acids: CASSQDDPRQGDEKLFF.